This T cell receptor (beta chain) came from a study of blood T cell repertoires in COVID-19. Study context: Nucleic acid was either cDNA or gDNA, and it came from T cells, B-cell-depleted T cells, or PBMCs.

Produced via immunoSEQ multiplex PCR; TCRdb's table is partial and in-frame only. The profile shows hundreds of thousands of clones, about 82% of them singletons. This clone was found a few times. From germline, CDR1 is LGHNA and CDR2 YSLEER. The CDR3 covers 17 residues. Trimming took 0 bases from V and 0 from J, leaving 12 bases between them. The source of this sequence is a woman aged 50 to 60 who had recovered from COVID-19. The sample consisted of PBMCs or T cells enriched from blood (not recorded which). V usage is TRBV4-3 and J usage is TRBJ1-5; D is ambiguous. CDR3 amino acids: CASSQDRSVYSNQPQHF. CDR3 coding DNA: TGCGCCAGCAGCCAAGATCGATCGGTTTATAGCAATCAGCCCCAGCATTTT.